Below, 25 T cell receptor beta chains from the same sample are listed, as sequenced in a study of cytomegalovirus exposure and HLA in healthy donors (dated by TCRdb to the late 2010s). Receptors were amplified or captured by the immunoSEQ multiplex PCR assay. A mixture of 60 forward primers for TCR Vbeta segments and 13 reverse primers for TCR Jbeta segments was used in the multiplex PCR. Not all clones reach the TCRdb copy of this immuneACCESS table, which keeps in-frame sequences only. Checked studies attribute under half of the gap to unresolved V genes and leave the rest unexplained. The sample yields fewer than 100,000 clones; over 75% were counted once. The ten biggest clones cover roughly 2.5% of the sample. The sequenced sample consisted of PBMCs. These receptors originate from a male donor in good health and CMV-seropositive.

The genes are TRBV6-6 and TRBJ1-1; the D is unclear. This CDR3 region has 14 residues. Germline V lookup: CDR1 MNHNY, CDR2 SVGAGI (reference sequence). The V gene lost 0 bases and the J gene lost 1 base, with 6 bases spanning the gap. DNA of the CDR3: TGTGCCAGCAGTTACTCGTTCGGGAACACTGAAGCTTTCTTT. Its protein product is CASSYSFGNTEAFF.

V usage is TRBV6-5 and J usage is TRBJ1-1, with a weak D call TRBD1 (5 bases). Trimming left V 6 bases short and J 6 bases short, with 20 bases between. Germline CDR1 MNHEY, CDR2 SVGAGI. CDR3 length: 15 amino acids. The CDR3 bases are TGTGCCAGCAGGAAATCAGGGTTCTTTATCGCTGAAGCTTTCTTT. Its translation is CASRKSGFFIAEAFF.

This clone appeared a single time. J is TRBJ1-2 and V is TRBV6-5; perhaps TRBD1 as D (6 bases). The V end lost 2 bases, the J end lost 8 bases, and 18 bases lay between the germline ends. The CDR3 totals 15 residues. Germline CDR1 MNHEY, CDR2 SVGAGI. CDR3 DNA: TGTGCCAGCAGTTACCTGCGGGGGCGACCAGGAGGCTACACCTTC. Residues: CASSYLRGRPGGYTF.

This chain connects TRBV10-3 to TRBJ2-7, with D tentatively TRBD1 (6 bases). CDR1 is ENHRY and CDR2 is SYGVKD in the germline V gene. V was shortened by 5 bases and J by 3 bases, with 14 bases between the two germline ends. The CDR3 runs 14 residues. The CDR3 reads CAISTHRDNYEQYF. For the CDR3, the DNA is TGTGCCATCAGTACCCACCGGGACAACTACGAGCAGTACTTC.

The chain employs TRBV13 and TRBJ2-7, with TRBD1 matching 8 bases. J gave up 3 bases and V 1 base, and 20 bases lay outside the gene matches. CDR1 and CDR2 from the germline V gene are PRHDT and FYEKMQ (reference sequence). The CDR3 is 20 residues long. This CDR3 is CASSLARTGPTRKRNYEQYF. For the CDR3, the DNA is TGTGCCAGCAGCTTAGCCAGGACAGGGCCAACAAGAAAACGAAACTACGAGCAGTACTTC.

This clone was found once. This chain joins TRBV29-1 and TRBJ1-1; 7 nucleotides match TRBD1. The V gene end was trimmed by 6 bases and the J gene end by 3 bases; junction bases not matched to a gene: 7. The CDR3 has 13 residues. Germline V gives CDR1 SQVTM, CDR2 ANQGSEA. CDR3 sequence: CSVYRGWDTEAFF. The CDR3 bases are TGCAGCGTCTACAGGGGTTGGGACACTGAAGCTTTCTTT.

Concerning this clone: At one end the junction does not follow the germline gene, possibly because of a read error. The CDR3 loop is CSSSSLEINYGYTF. The CDR3 bases are TGTTCCAGCAGCTCCCTCGAGATTAACTATGGCTACACCTTC. This chain connects TRBV7-9 to TRBJ1-2, with unresolved D. The CDR3 contains 14 residues. Germline V gene data show CDR1 as SEHNR and CDR2 as FQNEAQ (reference sequence).

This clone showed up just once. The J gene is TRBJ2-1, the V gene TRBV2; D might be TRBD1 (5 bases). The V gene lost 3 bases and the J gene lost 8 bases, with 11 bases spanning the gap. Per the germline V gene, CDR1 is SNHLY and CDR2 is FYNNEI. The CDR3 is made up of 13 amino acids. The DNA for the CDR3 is TGTGCCAGCAGTGAGCAGGGTTGGGATGAGCAGTTCTTC. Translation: CASSEQGWDEQFF.

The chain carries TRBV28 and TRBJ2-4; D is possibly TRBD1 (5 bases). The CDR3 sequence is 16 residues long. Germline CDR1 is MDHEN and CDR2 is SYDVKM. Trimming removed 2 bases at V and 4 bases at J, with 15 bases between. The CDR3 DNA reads TGTGCCAGCAGTTTAATTGGCACAGGTCCAAAAAACATTCAGTACTTC. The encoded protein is CASSLIGTGPKNIQYF.

The CDR3 DNA reads as TGTGCCAGCAGTGAAAGTGACTCGGCATACAATGAGCAGTTCTTC. This translates into CASSESDSAYNEQFF. The chain joins TRBV6-1 to TRBJ2-1; D gene uncertain. This CDR3 has 15 residues. Germline V gene lookup returns CDR1 MNHNS and CDR2 SASEGT. Trimming pared 2 bases from V and 4 bases from J, leaving 12 bases between.

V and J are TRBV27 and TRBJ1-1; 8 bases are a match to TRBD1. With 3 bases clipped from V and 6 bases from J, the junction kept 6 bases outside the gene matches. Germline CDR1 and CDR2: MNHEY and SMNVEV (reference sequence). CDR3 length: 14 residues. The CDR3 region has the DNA TGTGCCAGCAGTTTCGACAGGGGAGGATCTGAAGCTTTCTTT. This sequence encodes CASSFDRGGSEAFF.

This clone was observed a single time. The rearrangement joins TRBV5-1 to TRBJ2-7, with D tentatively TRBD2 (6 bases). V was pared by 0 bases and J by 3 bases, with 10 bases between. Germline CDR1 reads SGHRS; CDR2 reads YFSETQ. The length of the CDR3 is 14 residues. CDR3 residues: CASSLGSSVYEQYF. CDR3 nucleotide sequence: TGCGCCAGCAGCTTGGGTTCTAGCGTCTACGAGCAGTACTTC.

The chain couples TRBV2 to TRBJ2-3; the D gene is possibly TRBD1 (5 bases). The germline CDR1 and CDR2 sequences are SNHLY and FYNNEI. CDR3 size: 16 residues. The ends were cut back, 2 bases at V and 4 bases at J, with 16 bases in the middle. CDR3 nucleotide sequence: TGTGCCAGCAGTGAACAGGGCCCTCGAGTAGCAGATACGCAGTATTTT. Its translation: CASSEQGPRVADTQYF.

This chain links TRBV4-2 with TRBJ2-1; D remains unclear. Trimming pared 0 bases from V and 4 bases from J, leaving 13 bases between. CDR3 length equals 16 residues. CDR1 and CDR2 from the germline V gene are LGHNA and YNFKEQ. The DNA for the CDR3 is TGTGCCAGCAGCCAAGAGTCTCAGACAATGTACAATGAGCAGTTCTTC. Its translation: CASSQESQTMYNEQFF.

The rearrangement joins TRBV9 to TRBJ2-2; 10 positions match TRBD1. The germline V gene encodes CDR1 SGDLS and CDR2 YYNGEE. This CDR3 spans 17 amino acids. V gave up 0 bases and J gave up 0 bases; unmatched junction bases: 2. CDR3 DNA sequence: TGTGCCAGCAGCGTAGCGGGGACAGGGGCGAACACCGGGGAGCTGTTTTTT. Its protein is CASSVAGTGANTGELFF.

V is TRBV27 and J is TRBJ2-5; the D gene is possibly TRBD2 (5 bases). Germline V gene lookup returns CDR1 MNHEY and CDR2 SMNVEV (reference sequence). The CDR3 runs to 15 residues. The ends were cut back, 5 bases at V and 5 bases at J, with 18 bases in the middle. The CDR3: CASSTLRGSRETQYF. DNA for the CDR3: TGTGCCAGCAGTACCCTCCGGGGTTCCAGGGAGACCCAGTACTTC.

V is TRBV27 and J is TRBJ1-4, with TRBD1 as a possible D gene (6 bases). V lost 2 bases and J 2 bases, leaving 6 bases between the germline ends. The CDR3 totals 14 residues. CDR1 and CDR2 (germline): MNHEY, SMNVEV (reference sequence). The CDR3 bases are TGTGCCAGCAGTTTAAGGGGGACTAATGAAAAACTGTTTTTT. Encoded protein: CASSLRGTNEKLFF.

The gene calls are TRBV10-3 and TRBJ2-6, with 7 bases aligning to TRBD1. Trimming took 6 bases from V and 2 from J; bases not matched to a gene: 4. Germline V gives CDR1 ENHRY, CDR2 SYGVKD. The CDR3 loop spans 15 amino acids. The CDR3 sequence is CAIRTDRAGANVLTF. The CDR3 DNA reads TGTGCCATCAGAACCGACAGGGCTGGGGCCAACGTCCTGACTTTC.

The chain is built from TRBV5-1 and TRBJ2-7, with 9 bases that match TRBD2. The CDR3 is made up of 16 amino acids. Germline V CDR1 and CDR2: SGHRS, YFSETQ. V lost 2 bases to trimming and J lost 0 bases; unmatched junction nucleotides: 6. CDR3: CASSFLSSGNSYEQYF. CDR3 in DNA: TGCGCCAGCAGCTTCTTATCTAGCGGGAACTCCTACGAGCAGTACTTC.

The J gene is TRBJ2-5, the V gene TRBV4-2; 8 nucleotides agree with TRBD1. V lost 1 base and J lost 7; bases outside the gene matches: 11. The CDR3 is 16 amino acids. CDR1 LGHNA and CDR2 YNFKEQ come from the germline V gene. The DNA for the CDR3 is TGTGCCAGCAGCCAAGGGACAGGGCCTCAAGATAGGACCCAGTACTTC. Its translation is CASSQGTGPQDRTQYF.

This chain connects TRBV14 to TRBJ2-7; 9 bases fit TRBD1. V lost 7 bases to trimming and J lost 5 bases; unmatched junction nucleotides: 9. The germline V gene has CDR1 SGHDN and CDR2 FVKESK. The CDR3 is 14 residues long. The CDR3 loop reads CASTPGTGSNEQYF. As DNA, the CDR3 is TGTGCCAGCACTCCCGGGACAGGGTCCAACGAGCAGTACTTC. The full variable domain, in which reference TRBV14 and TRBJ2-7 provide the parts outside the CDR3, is EAGVTQFPSHSVIEKGQTVTLRCDPISGHDNLYWYRRVMGKEIKFLLHFVKESKQDESGMPNNRFLAERTGGTYSTLKVQPAELEDSGVYFCASTPGTGSNEQYFGPGTRLTVT.

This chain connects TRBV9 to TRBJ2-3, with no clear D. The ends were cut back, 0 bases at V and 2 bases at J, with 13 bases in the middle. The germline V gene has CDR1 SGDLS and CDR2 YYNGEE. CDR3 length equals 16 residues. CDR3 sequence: CASSVDSLVPTDTQYF. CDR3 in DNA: TGTGCCAGCAGCGTAGATAGCCTAGTCCCCACAGATACGCAGTATTTT.

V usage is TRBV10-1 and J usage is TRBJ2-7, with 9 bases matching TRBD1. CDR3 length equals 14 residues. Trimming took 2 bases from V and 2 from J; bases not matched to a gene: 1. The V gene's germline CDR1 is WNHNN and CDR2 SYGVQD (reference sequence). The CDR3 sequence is CASSEGTGTYEQYF. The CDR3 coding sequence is TGCGCCAGCAGTGAGGGGACAGGGACCTACGAGCAGTACTTC.

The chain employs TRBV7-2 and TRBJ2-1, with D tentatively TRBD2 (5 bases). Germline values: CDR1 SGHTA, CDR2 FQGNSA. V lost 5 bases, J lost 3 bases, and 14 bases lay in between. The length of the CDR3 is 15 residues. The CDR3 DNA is TGTGCCAGCAGCCCCCAACTAGGAAACTACAATGAGCAGTTCTTC. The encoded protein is CASSPQLGNYNEQFF.

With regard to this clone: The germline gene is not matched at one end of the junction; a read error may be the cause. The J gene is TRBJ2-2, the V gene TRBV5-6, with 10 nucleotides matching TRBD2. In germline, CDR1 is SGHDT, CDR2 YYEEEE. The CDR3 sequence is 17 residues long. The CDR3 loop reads CDSSRNPLAGMAGELFF. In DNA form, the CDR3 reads TGTGACAGCAGTCGAAACCCACTAGCGGGAATGGCCGGGGAGCTGTTTTTT.